The next 23 T cell receptor beta chains were all read from a single sample in a study of T cells in Graves' hyperthyroidism and ophthalmopathy. The TCR beta CDR3 regions underwent amplification using RNA transcripts as the source. HTBI primers drove first-round RT-PCR of the TCR CDR3. One entry per CDR3 protein results from TCRdb running MiXCR on the multiplex PCR reads. Of 550,000 to 800,000 distinct CDR3 sequences in the sample, 16% were seen once. Sequencing used blood. The receptors were gathered from a man aged 18 to 29 with Graves' hyperthyroidism.

The rearrangement links TRBV19 to TRBJ1-2, with D hard to call. This CDR3 region has 13 residues. Trimming left V 6 bases short and J 5 bases short, with 13 bases between. Germline CDR1 LNHDA, CDR2 SQIVND (reference sequence). This chain's CDR3 is CASRARTAYGYTF. The CDR3 DNA reads as TGTGCCAGTAGGGCCCGGACGGCTTATGGCTACACCTTC.

The table lists this clonotype with many counts. This chain joins TRBV6-1 and TRBJ2-3; the match to TRBD1 covers 7 bases. The V segment lost 6 bases and the J segment 6 bases; nucleotides outside the gene matches: 0. The CDR3 is 11 amino acids. Per germline, CDR1 MNHNS and CDR2 SASEGT. CDR3: CASRTGDTQYF. The CDR3 bases are TGTGCCAGCAGGACAGGGGATACGCAGTATTTT.

This chain uses TRBV27 with TRBJ2-3; D uncertain. This CDR3 has 12 residues. Trimming cost V 6 bases and J 5 bases, with 9 bases left between them. Germline CDR1 MNHEY, CDR2 SMNVEV (reference sequence). CDR3 bases: TGTGCCAGCAGAACCGCCGGAGATACGCAGTATTTT. It is translated as CASRTAGDTQYF.

This clonotype showed up just a few times. The chain links TRBV28 to TRBJ2-5; TRBD1 or TRBD2 may be the D gene (5 bases each). The CDR3 has 17 residues. Germline-derived CDR1 and CDR2 are MDHEN and SYDVKM. Trimming stripped 2 bases from V and 6 bases from J, with 22 bases between. The CDR3 nucleotides read TGTGCCAGCAGTTTACCCTCTCCCGAGGGGCGAAGAAAGACCCAGTACTTC. This sequence encodes CASSLPSPEGRRKTQYF.

This clonotype was observed a few times. The chain recombines TRBV20-1 with TRBJ2-7, with 13 bases aligning to TRBD2. The germline V gene has CDR1 DFQATT and CDR2 SNEGSKA (reference sequence). The CDR3 has 15 residues. Trimming removed 2 bases from V and 5 bases from J; junction bases left unmatched: 6. CDR3 sequence reads: CSARKTSGRIHEQYF. The CDR3 DNA reads as TGCAGTGCTAGAAAGACTAGCGGGAGGATACACGAGCAGTACTTC.

As regards this clonotype: This may stem from a read error, because a much larger clone lies one nucleotide away. V usage is TRBV6-4 and J usage is TRBJ1-5; 10 positions agree with TRBD1. CDR3 length equals 13 residues. V lost 4 bases and J lost 6; bases outside the gene matches: 0. Per germline, CDR1 MRHNA and CDR2 SNTAGT. Written as DNA, the CDR3 is TGTGCCAGCAGTGGGGACAGGGGTCAGCCCCAGCATTTT. It is translated as CASSGDRGQPQHF.

This clonotype appeared many times. The J gene is TRBJ2-7, the V gene TRBV7-6; 11 bases match TRBD1. The junction had 18 bases not matched to a gene; V was cut back by 5 bases and J by 6 bases. From germline, CDR1 is SGHVS and CDR2 FNYEAQ. CDR3 size: 18 residues. The CDR3 reads CASSPMGGVGQGASEQYF. CDR3 nucleotides: TGTGCCAGCAGCCCCATGGGGGGGGTCGGACAGGGGGCCTCCGAGCAGTACTTC. The full variable domain, completed using reference TRBV7-6 and TRBJ2-7, is GAGVSQSPRYKVTKRGQDVALRCDPISGHVSLYWYRQALGQGPEFLTYFNYEAQQDKSGLPNDRFSAERPEGSISTLTIQRTEQRDSAMYRCASSPMGGVGQGASEQYFGPGTRLTVT.

This clonotype was detected only a few times. V and J are TRBV12-3 or TRBV12-4 and TRBJ2-7; TRBD1 matches 8 bases. The ends lost 5 bases at V and 5 bases at J; junction bases unmatched: 11. The CDR3 runs to 15 residues. CDR3: CASSPDRVRVDEQYF. For the CDR3, the DNA is TGTGCCAGCAGTCCGGACAGGGTAAGGGTGGACGAGCAGTACTTC.

This clonotype has just a few counts. The chain combines TRBV6-5 with TRBJ1-1; 10 bases align to TRBD1. The junction had 4 bases not matched to a gene; V was cut back by 0 bases and J by 0 bases. The CDR3 is 17 amino acids. Germline V gene data show CDR1 as MNHEY and CDR2 as SVGAGI. CDR3 residues: CASSYSFGQGVNTEAFF. The CDR3 DNA is TGTGCCAGCAGTTACTCGTTTGGACAGGGGGTGAACACTGAAGCTTTCTTT.

To note about this clonotype: Possible read error: a much larger clone is one base away. V and J are TRBV5-1 and TRBJ2-7, with TRBD2 matching 12 bases. This CDR3 region has 17 residues. Looked up from germline, CDR1 is SGHRS and CDR2 is YFSETQ. Unmatched junction bases numbered 11, after V lost 4 bases and J lost 3 bases. CDR3 nucleotide sequence: TGCGCCAGCAGCGAGACTAGCGGGGGACCTAGATGCTACGAGCAGTACTTC. Its protein is CASSETSGGPRCYEQYF. The variable domain in full, with the rest retrieved from reference TRBV5-1 and TRBJ2-7, is KAGVTQTPRYLIKTRGQQVTLSCSPISGHRSVSWYQQTPGQGLQFLFEYFSETQRNKGNFPGRFSGRQFSNSRSEMNVSTLELGDSALYLCASSETSGGPRCYEQYFGPGTRLTVT.

V and J are TRBV19 and TRBJ2-5; D tentatively reads TRBD1 or TRBD2 (5 bases each). The CDR3 consists of 14 residues. Germline CDR1 and CDR2: LNHDA and SQIVND (reference sequence). V was cut by 3 bases and J by 4 bases, with 12 bases left in between. CDR3 protein: CASSMRGAGETQYF. In DNA form, the CDR3 reads TGTGCCAGTAGTATGAGGGGCGCGGGAGAGACCCAGTACTTC.

This chain joins TRBV10-1 and TRBJ2-1; 7 bases match TRBD2. Unmatched junction bases numbered 5, after V lost 2 bases and J lost 7 bases. Germline assignment: CDR1 WNHNN and CDR2 SYGVQD (reference sequence). The CDR3 extends over 14 amino acids. The CDR3 region is CASSEELADNEQFF. CDR3 bases: TGCGCCAGCAGTGAGGAGCTAGCGGATAATGAGCAGTTCTTC.

J is TRBJ2-7 and V is TRBV19; D not resolved. CDR1 and CDR2 (germline): LNHDA, SQIVND (reference sequence). V was shortened by 3 bases and J by 1 base, with 13 bases between the two germline ends. The CDR3 is 15 amino acids. The CDR3 sequence: CASSIGGSGSYEQYF. The CDR3 DNA reads TGTGCCAGTAGTATTGGTGGCAGTGGATCCTACGAGCAGTACTTC. The full variable domain, in which reference TRBV19 and TRBJ2-7 provide the parts outside the CDR3, is DGGITQSPKYLFRKEGQNVTLSCEQNLNHDAMYWYRQDPGQGLRLIYYSQIVNDFQKGDIAEGYSVSREKKESFPLTVTSAQKNPTAFYLCASSIGGSGSYEQYFGPGTRLTVT.

V and J are TRBV6-2 or TRBV6-3 and TRBJ2-2; D not resolved. Germline V gene data show CDR1 as MNHEY and CDR2 as SVGEGT. V was trimmed by 5 bases and J by 5 bases, leaving 9 bases between them. This CDR3 comprises 13 residues. The CDR3: CASSNLLTGELFF. The CDR3 region has the DNA TGTGCCAGCAGTAATCTTCTTACCGGGGAGCTGTTTTTT.

This clonotype was observed at least ten times. V is TRBV29-1 and J is TRBJ1-2, with D perhaps matching TRBD1 (6 bases). V was clipped by 7 bases and J by 5 bases, with 17 bases between them. Germline CDR1 and CDR2: SQVTM and ANQGSEA. The CDR3 has 13 residues. CDR3 in DNA: TGCAGCGCCTCGACGGGGGGCGAGTATGGCTACACCTTC. Residues: CSASTGGEYGYTF.

This chain links TRBV4-1 with TRBJ2-4, with 9 positions matching TRBD1. The CDR3 has 15 residues. Germline CDR1 is MGHRA and CDR2 is YSYEKL. V dropped 0 bases and J dropped 6; count of bases not matched to a gene: 3. The CDR3 is CASSQDATGGNIQYF. DNA of the CDR3: TGCGCCAGCAGCCAAGATGCGACAGGGGGAAACATTCAGTACTTC.

There are many counts of this clonotype. The chain joins TRBV7-2 to TRBJ2-7; a weak D match, TRBD2 (6 bases). CDR1 and CDR2 from the germline V gene are SGHTA and FQGNSA. Trimming removed 0 bases from V and 3 bases from J, with 9 bases in between. This CDR3 contains 14 residues. CDR3 coding DNA: TGTGCCAGCAGCTTAGCGGGAGGCGACTACGAGCAGTACTTC. Translated: CASSLAGGDYEQYF.

This clonotype was observed a few times. The V call is TRBV10-2, the J call TRBJ2-3; 9 bases map to TRBD1. The germline V gene encodes CDR1 WSHSY and CDR2 SAAADI. The J segment lost 0 bases and the V segment lost 0 bases, leaving 10 bases of the junction unmatched. The CDR3 runs 19 residues. The CDR3 region has the DNA TGCGCCAGCAGTGAGTCGATCCCGACAGGGGGGAGAAGCACAGATACGCAGTATTTT. Translated, it gives CASSESIPTGGRSTDTQYF.

This clonotype showed up many times. The rearrangement uses TRBV2 and TRBJ1-5; D is unclear. CDR3 length equals 16 residues. V lost 7 bases, J lost 0 bases, and 16 bases lay in between. From germline, CDR1 is SNHLY and CDR2 FYNNEI. The DNA of the CDR3 is TGTGCCAGCAAGTTACGGGGTGGGAGTAGCAATCAGCCCCAGCATTTT. It translates to CASKLRGGSSNQPQHF.

This clonotype was seen at least ten times. The chain couples TRBV28 to TRBJ2-1; D may correspond to TRBD1 or TRBD2 (5 bases each). Trimming took 4 bases from V and 5 from J, leaving 9 bases between them. The CDR3 has 13 amino acids. Germline V gene data show CDR1 as MDHEN and CDR2 as SYDVKM. CDR3 in DNA: TGTGCCAGCAGTTGGGACGGCGACAATGAGCAGTTCTTC. Its protein is CASSWDGDNEQFF.

Here the CDR3 reads CASIPARHSSYNEQFF. The CDR3 DNA follows: TGTGCCAGCATCCCGGCGAGGCATAGCTCCTACAATGAGCAGTTCTTC. The V and J genes are TRBV6-2 or TRBV6-3 and TRBJ2-1; D gene unclear. The CDR3 consists of 16 residues. V was clipped by 7 bases and J by 0 bases, with 16 bases between them. CDR1 and CDR2 from the germline V gene are MNHEY and SVGEGT.

There are many counts of this clonotype. The CDR3 sequence: CASSPSRWIADFYNEQFF. The CDR3 DNA is TGTGCCAGCAGCCCAAGCCGGTGGATAGCGGACTTCTACAATGAGCAGTTCTTC. The gene calls are TRBV7-9 and TRBJ2-1; perhaps TRBD2 as D (6 bases). V gave up 5 bases and J gave up 3 bases, with 23 bases separating them. Germline V lookup: CDR1 SEHNR, CDR2 FQNEAQ (reference sequence). This CDR3 region has 18 residues.

The V call is TRBV10-1, the J call TRBJ2-5; 8 nucleotides line up with TRBD1. There are 16 residues in the CDR3. The germline V gene encodes CDR1 WNHNN and CDR2 SYGVQD (reference sequence). Trimming removed 0 bases from V and 1 base from J; junction bases left unmatched: 4. CDR3 loop: CASSESGQGPQETQYF. The CDR3, as DNA: TGCGCCAGCAGTGAGTCAGGACAGGGACCCCAAGAGACCCAGTACTTC.